Presented here are 3 T cell receptor beta chains from one specimen sequenced in a study of PD-1 blockade in classical Hodgkin lymphoma. Measured with immunoSEQ multiplex PCR; TCRdb has only the in-frame clones, and not every one. The sample yields roughly 70,000 clones, 71% seen once. Every patient relapsed after autologous stem cell transplantation, and brentuximab vedotin exposure varied. This material consisted of peripheral blood mononuclear cells (PBMCs), taken before the second cycle of nivolumab. These receptors were collected from a human donor with classical Hodgkin lymphoma.

V usage is TRBV18 and J usage is TRBJ2-3; no clear D. CDR3 length: 15 amino acids. V lost 2 bases and J lost 0, with 9 bases in between. Germline V gives CDR1 KGHSH, CDR2 LQKENI. CDR3 sequence reads: CASSPGRISTDTQYF. In nucleotides, the CDR3 is TGTGCCAGCTCACCAGGACGGATAAGCACAGATACGCAGTATTTT.

The chain has TRBV5-8 and TRBJ2-7; the D is unclear. CDR3 length: 17 amino acids. V was cut by 2 bases and J by 1 base, with 19 bases left in between. Germline lookup yields CDR1 SGHTS and CDR2 YDEGEE. The CDR3 bases are TGTGCCAGCAGCTTTGTGATCAATAGTCTCTCATCCTACGAGCAGTACTTC. This sequence encodes CASSFVINSLSSYEQYF.

The chain employs TRBV7-8 and TRBJ2-7; weak D call: TRBD1 (5 bases). Trimming stripped 4 bases from V and 3 bases from J, with 13 bases between. Germline-derived CDR1 and CDR2 are SGHVS and FQNEAQ. This CDR3 comprises 14 residues. CDR3 amino acids: CASSSRQIIYEQYF. CDR3 coding DNA: TGTGCCAGCAGCTCAAGACAGATTATCTACGAGCAGTACTTC.